Listed below are T cell receptor beta chains from one sample, sequenced in a study of cytomegalovirus exposure and HLA in healthy donors. The table came from immunoSEQ multiplex PCR; TCRdb's copy has only in-frame clones and leaves some out. The data hold approximately 190,000 clones, with almost 70% observed a single time. The sequenced material came from PBMCs. The receptor source for this set is a man aged 40-49 years in good health and CMV-seropositive. Each CDR3 is given with its conserved first and last residue.

v_call,j_call,cdr3_aa
TRBV5-6,TRBJ2-7,CASSYDSFSSYEQYF
TRBV6-5,TRBJ1-5,CASSYEEYSNQPQHF
TRBV10-2,TRBJ2-7,CASSLQGPLSSYEQYF
TRBV19,TRBJ1-5,CASQGQGFNQPQHF
TRBV5-8,TRBJ1-5,CASSHGQGIQPQHF
TRBV7-2,TRBJ2-2,CASRRTSGGGGELFF
TRBV5-8,TRBJ1-2,CASSFNTNYGYTF
TRBV6-6,TRBJ2-1,CASKGVGDTHNEQFF
TRBV18,TRBJ2-7,CASSPTRGGSYEQYF
TRBV5-1,TRBJ2-5,CASSLGQDQETQYF
TRBV27,TRBJ2-2,CASSPIGQGATGELFF
TRBV4-1,TRBJ2-5,CASSQGGRGREETQYF